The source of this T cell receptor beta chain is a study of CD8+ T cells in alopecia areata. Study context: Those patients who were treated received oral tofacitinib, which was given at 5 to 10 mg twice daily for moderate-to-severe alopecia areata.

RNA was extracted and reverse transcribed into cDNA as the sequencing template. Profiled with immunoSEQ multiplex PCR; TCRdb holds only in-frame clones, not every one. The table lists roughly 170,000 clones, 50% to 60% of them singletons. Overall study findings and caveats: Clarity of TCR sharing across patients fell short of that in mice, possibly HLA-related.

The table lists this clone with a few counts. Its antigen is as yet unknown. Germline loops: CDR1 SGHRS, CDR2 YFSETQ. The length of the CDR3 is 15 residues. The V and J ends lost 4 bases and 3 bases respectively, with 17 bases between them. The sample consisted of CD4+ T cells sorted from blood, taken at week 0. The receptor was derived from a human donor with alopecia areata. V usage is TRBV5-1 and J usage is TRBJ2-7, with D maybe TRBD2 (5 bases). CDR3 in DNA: TGCGCCAGCAGCGCTACTAGTGTCGACATCTACGAGCAGTACTTC. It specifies CASSATSVDIYEQYF.